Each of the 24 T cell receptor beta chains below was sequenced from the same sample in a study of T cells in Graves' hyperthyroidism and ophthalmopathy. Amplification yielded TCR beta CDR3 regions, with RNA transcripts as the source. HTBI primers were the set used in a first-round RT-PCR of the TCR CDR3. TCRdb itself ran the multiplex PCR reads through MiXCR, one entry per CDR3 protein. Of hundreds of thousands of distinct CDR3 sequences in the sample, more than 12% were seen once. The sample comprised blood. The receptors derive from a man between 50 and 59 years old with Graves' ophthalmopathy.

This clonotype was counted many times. CDR3 bases: TGTGCCAGCAGTGCACAGGGGGACACTGAAGCTTTCTTT. Amino acids: CASSAQGDTEAFF. The rearrangement joins TRBV27 to TRBJ1-1; 8 bases are a match to TRBD1. V dropped 5 bases and J dropped 3; count of bases not matched to a gene: 2. Germline CDR1 reads MNHEY; CDR2 reads SMNVEV (reference sequence). The CDR3 totals 13 residues.

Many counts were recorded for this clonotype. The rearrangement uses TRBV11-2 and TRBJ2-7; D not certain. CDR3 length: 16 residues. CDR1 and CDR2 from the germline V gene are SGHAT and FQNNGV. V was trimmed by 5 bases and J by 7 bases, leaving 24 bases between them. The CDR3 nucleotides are TGTGCCAGCAGCCAGCAAGGTGCGAGGTCCCTCGGAGAGCAGTACTTC. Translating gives CASSQQGARSLGEQYF.

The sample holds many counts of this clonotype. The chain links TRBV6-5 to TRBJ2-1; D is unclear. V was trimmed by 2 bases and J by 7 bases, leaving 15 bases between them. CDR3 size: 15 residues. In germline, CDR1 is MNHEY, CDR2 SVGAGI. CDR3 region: CASSYRAGRRNEQFF. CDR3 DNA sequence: TGTGCCAGCAGTTACCGTGCAGGCCGTCGGAATGAGCAGTTCTTC.

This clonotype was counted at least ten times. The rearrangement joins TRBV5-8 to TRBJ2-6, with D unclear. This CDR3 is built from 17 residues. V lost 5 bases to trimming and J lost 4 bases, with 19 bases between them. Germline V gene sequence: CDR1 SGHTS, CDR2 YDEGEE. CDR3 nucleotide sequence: TGTGCCAGCAGATTAGAGCCGCGGTGGTGGGGGGCCAACGTCCTGACTTTC. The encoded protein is CASRLEPRWWGANVLTF. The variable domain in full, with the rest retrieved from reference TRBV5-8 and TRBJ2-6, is EAGVTQSPTHLIKTRGQQATLRCSPISGHTSVYWYQQALGLGLQFLLWYDEGEERNRGNFPPRFSGRQFPNYSSELNVNALELEDSALYLCASRLEPRWWGANVLTFGAGSRLTVL.

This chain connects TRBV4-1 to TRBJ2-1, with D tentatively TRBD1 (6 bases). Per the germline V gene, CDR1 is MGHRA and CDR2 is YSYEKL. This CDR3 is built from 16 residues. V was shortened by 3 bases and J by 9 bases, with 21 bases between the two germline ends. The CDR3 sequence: CASSHSRDKVNFEQFF. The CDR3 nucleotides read TGCGCCAGCAGCCATAGCCGGGACAAAGTAAACTTTGAGCAGTTCTTC.

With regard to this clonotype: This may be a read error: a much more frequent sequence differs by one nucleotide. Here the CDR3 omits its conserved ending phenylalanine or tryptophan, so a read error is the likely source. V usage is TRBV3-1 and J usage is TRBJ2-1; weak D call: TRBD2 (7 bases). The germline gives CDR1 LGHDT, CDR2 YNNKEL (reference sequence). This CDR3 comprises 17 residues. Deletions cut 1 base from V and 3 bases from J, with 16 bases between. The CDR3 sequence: CASSQARRGGFYNEQFL. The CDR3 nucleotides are TGTGCCAGCAGCCAAGCCCGTAGGGGGGGCTTCTACAATGAGCAGTTCTTA.

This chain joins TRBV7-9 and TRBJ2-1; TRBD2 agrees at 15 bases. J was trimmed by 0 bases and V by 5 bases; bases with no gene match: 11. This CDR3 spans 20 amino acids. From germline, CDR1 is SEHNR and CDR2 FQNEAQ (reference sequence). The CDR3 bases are TGTGCCAGCAGCACCTGGACTAGCGGGAGGGCCTTGAGCTCCTACAATGAGCAGTTCTTC. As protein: CASSTWTSGRALSSYNEQFF.

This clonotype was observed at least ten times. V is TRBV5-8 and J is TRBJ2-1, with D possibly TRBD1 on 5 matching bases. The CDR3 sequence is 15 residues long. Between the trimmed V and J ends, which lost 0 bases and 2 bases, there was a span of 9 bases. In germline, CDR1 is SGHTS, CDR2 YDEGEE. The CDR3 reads CASSLGTTAYNEQFF. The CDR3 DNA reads TGTGCCAGCAGCTTGGGGACGACAGCCTACAATGAGCAGTTCTTC.

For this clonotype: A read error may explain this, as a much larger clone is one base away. The CDR3 nucleotides are TGTGCCAGCGGTTACCGAGACAGCTACACTGAAGCTTTCTTT. This translates into CASGYRDSYTEAFF. The chain joins TRBV6-5 to TRBJ1-1, with a possible D match to TRBD1 (5 bases). The CDR3 is 14 residues long. Germline assignment: CDR1 MNHEY and CDR2 SVGAGI.

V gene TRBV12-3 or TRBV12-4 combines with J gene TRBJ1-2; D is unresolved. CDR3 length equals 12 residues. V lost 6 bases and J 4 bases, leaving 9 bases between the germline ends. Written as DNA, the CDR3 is TGTGCCAGCAGGAAGGAGGGCTATGGCTACACCTTC. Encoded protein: CASRKEGYGYTF.

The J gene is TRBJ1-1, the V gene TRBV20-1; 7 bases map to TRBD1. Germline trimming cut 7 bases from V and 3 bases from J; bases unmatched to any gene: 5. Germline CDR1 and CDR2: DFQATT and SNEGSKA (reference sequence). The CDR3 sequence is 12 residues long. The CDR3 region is CSGQGGYTEAFF. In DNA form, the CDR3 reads TGCAGTGGACAAGGGGGCTACACTGAAGCTTTCTTT.

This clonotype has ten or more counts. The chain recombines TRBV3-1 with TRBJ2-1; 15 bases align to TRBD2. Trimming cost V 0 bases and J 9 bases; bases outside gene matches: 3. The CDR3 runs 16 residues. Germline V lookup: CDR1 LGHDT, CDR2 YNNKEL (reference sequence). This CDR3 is CASSQERTSGRGEQFF. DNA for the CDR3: TGTGCCAGCAGCCAAGAAAGGACTAGCGGGAGGGGTGAGCAGTTCTTC.

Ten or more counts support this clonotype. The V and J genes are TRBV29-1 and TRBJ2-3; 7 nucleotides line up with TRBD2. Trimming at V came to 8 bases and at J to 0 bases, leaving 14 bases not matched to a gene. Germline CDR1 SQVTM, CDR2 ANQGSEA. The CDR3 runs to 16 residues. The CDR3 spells CSSPVGGGESTDTQYF. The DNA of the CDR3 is TGCAGCTCCCCTGTGGGGGGGGGTGAGAGCACAGATACGCAGTATTTT.

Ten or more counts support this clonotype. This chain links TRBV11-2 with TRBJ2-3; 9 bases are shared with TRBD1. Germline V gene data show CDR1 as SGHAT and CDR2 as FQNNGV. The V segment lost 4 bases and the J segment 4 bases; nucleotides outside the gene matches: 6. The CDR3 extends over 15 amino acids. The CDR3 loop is CASSSQGATADTQYF. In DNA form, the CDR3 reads TGTGCCAGCAGCTCACAGGGGGCGACCGCAGATACGCAGTATTTT.

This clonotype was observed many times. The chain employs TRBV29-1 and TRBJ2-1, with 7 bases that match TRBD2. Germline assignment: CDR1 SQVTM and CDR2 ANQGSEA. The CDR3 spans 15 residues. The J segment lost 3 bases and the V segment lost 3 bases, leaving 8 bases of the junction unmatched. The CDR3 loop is CSVEGPGLYYNEQFF. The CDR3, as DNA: TGCAGCGTTGAGGGACCGGGACTATACTACAATGAGCAGTTCTTC.

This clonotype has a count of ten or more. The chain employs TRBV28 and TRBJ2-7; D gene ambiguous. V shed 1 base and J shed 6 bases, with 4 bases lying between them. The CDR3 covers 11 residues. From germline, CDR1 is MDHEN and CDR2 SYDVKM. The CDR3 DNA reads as TGTGCCAGCAGTTTATCATCCGAGCAGTACTTC. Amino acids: CASSLSSEQYF.

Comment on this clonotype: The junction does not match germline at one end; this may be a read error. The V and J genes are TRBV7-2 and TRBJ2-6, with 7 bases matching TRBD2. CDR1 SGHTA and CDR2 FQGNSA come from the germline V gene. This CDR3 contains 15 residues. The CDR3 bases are TGTGTCAGCAGCCCGGGGGGAGCTGGGGCCAACGTCCTGACTTTC. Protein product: CVSSPGGAGANVLTF.

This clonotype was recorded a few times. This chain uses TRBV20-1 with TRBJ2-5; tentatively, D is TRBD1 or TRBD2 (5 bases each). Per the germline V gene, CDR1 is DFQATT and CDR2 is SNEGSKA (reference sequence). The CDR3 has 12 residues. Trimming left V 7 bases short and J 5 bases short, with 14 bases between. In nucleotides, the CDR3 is TGCAGTGGCGAGGGGCTTGGGGAGACCCAGTACTTC. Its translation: CSGEGLGETQYF.

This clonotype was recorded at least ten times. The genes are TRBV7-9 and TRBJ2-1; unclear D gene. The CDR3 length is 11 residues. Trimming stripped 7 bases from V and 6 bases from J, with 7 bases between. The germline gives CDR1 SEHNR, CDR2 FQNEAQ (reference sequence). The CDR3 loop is CASTSSNEQFF. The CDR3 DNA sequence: TGTGCCAGCACCTCGTCCAATGAGCAGTTCTTC.

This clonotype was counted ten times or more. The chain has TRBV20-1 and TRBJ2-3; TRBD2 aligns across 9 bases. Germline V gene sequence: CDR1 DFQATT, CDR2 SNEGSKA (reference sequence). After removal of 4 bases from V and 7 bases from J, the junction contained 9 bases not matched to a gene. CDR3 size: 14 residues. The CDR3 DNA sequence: TGCAGTGCTAAAATAGCGGGAGTTGTAAATACGCAGTATTTT. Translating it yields CSAKIAGVVNTQYF.

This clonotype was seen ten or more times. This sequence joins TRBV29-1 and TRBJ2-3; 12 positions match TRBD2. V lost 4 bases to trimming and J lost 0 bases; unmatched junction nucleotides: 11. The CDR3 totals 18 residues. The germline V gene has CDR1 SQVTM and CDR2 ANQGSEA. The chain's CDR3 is CSVAQTSGRVLSTDTQYF. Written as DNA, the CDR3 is TGCAGCGTTGCCCAGACTAGCGGGAGAGTTCTAAGCACAGATACGCAGTATTTT.

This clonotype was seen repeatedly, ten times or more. The CDR3 nucleotides read TGCAGTGCTAGTGGGCAGCTTTACTATGGCTACACCTTC. It translates to CSASGQLYYGYTF. This chain links TRBV20-1 with TRBJ1-2; D is unresolved. The germline CDR1 and CDR2 sequences are DFQATT and SNEGSKA (reference sequence). The CDR3 runs 13 residues. V lost 3 bases and J 3 bases, leaving 11 bases between the germline ends.

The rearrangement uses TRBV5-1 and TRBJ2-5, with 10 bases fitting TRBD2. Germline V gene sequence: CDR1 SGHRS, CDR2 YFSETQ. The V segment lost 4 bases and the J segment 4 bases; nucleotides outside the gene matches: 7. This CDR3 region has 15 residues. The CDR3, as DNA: TGCGCCAGCAGCGAGACTAGCGGGCGGGGAGAGACCCAGTACTTC. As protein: CASSETSGRGETQYF.

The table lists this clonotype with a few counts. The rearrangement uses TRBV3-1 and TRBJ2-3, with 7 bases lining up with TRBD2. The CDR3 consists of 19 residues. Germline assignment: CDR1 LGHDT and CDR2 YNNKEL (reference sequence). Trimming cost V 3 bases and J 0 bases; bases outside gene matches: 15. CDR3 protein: CASSQIGGRKPTSTDTQYF. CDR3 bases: TGTGCCAGCAGCCAGATTGGCGGGAGAAAACCAACTAGCACAGATACGCAGTATTTT.